This TCR beta chain was observed in a study of blood T cells in healthy people across ages (dated by TCRdb to between 2015 and 2017). General notes on the study: In model experiments, template switching captured roughly one uniquely barcoded TCR beta cDNA molecule for every two T cells. To track age-related changes in TCR beta repertoire diversity, the study relied on deep sequencing normalized with unique cDNA molecular identifiers. Donors were grouped into four age groups: young (average 16 years), middle-aged (about 38), aged (around 66) and long-lived (about 82). Two additional independent replicas of 1 million unique cDNA reads from the same blood draw were analyzed for two donors (one aged 18 to 30 and one aged 80 or older). To avoid experimental bias, donors of different ages were randomly spread across the sequencing lanes. Results and caveats for the whole study, not just this receptor: Observed TCR beta diversity per million T cells fell roughly linearly with age, and a significant reduction was already apparent by age around 40. Estimates of total diversity from one million sequenced T cells were regarded as lower bounds and underestimates. Because the CMV infection status of the donors was unknown, age-related changes in expanded clonotypes may potentially have been confounded. Because profiling used bulk unsorted PBMCs, naive and antigen-experienced compartments could not be compared conclusively. Compared with the aged group, the long-lived group had more naive CD4+ T cells, fewer expanded clones and increased TCR diversity, a pattern suggesting age selection. The percentage of naive T cells measured by flow cytometry correlated strongly with observed TCR beta diversity.

CDR1 SGHTA and CDR2 FQGNSA were looked up in the germline V gene. Reading from cysteine to phenylalanine, the CDR3 counts 15 amino acids. The CDR3 DNA has 45 bases and is translated from base 1. The library was produced with 5' RACE. Sequencer: Illumina HiSeq 2500. A second PCR of roughly 7 to 12 cycles was run with a J-beta primer mix and a sample-barcoded 5' primer. A template-switch 5' adaptor carrying 12 random nucleotides introduced a unique molecular identifier onto each TCR beta cDNA molecule. Each sample yielded at least 2.5 million CDR3-containing paired-end reads. First-strand cDNA synthesis was performed from all RNA using the Mint cDNA synthesis kit, with priming by a TRBC-specific oligonucleotide. After uracil-DNA glycosylase treatment, a first 18-cycle PCR used universal primers M1SS and BC2_uni_R on all cDNA. The original pipeline was this. For normalization, 1 million high-quality reads were randomly selected from each sample, with every read carrying a distinct molecular identifier. Instead of being binned into consensus sequences, reads with shared molecular identifiers were discarded. CDR3 identification, clonotype clustering and error correction used MiTCR with a Q25 quality threshold and the strictest error-elimination algorithm. Lower-bound total TCR beta diversity was estimated with a nonparametric unseen species model using Euler transformation. The public reads were run again by TCRdb, first through fastp at Q25 and then through MiXCR, and only productive beta chains were kept. Identical CDR3 proteins give one entry, which carries the most common genes and DNA. The V and J calls, along with clone size, are taken from TCRdb and not from the paper's own processing. In all, the sample holds 550,000 to 700,000 distinct CDR3 sequences, and roughly 28% of those were seen once. Around a sixth of the sample is in the top ten clones.

Of note for this clonotype: The target of this receptor is not known. At one boundary the junction diverges from the germline segment, which might be a read error.

The donors were 40 or so Caucasian individuals from Russia, aged roughly 6 to 100 years, who were systemically healthy. Each donor gave around 9 milliliters of peripheral blood, collected into EDTA-treated Vacutainer tubes. Ficoll-Paque density-gradient centrifugation was used to isolate PBMCs, with at least 6 million obtained per sample. Trizol reagent was used to extract total RNA from the PBMCs, yielding at least 6 micrograms per sample. For every donor, flow cytometry on a PBMC aliquot measured the percentage of naive CD45RAhigh/CD27high T cells. The chain uses TRBV7-2 and TRBJ1-6; the central 7 bases match TRBD1. The TCR originated in a woman in her 70s in good health. The sequencing sample was made of blood. The nucleotide sequence is given as TGTGCCAGCAGCTTCCAAAAGGGGGCAGGATCACCCTTCCACTTT. It translates as CASSFQKGAGSPFHF. With the portions outside the CDR3 filled from the reference TRBV7-2 and TRBJ1-6 genes, the complete variable region becomes GAGVSQSPSNKVTEKGKDVELRCDPISGHTALYWYRQSLGQGLEFLIYFQGNSAPDKSGLPSDRFSAERTGGSVSTLTIQRTQQEDSAVYLCASSFQKGAGSPFHFGNGTRLTVT.